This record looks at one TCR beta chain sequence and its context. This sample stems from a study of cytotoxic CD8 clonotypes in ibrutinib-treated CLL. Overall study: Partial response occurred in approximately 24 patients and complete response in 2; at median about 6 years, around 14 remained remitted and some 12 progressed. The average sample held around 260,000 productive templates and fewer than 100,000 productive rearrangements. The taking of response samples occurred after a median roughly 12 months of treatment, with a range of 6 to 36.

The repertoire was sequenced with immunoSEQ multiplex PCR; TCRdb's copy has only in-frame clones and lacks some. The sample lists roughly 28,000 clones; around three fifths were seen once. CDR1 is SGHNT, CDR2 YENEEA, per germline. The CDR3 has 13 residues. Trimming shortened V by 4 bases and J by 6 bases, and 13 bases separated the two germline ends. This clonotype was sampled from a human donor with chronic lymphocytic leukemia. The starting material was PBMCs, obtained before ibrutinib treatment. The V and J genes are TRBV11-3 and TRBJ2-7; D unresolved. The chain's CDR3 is CASSSWSYGEQYF. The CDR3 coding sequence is TGTGCCAGCAGCTCCTGGTCCTACGGCGAGCAGTACTTC.